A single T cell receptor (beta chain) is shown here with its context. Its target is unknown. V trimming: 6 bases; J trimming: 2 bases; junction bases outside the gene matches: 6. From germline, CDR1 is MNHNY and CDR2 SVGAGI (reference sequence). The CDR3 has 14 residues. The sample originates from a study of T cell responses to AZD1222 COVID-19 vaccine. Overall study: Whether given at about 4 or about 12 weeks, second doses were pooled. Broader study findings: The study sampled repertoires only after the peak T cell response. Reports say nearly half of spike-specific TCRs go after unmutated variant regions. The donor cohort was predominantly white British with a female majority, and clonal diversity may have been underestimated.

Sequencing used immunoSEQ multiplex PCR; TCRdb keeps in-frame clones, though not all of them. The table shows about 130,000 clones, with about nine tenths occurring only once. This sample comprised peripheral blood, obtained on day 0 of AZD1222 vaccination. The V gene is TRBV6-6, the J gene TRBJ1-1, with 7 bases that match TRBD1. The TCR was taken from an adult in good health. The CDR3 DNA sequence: TGTGCCAGCAGCTTGGGACAGAAAAACACTGAAGCTTTCTTT. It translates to CASSLGQKNTEAFF.